What follows is one T cell receptor beta chain and its context. The target antigen is unknown. This sample is drawn from a study of T cell responses to AZD1222 COVID-19 vaccine. Sequenced by immunoSEQ multiplex PCR; TCRdb stores in-frame clones only, minus some. The sample has tens of thousands of clones, roughly 88% seen once; the top ten hold 8.7%. Germline V gene lookup returns CDR1 LNHDA and CDR2 SQIVND (reference sequence). Unmatched junction bases numbered 19, after V lost 1 base and J lost 7 bases. The CDR3 has 18 residues. Whole-study results and caveats: The span of vaccine-associated CD4 TCRs extended across spike, with dominance at 160-218 and 743-854. Baseline antibody screening turned up just six seropositive AZD1222 recipients.

This TCR was recovered from an adult in good health. The chain links TRBV19 to TRBJ2-7; 7 bases line up with TRBD2. Sequencing used peripheral blood, obtained on day 0 of AZD1222 vaccination. The CDR3 DNA reads TGTGCCAGTAGTATAGGGCCACGGGGGGAGCCGATTCCCCATGAGCAGTACTTC. Amino acid sequence: CASSIGPRGEPIPHEQYF.